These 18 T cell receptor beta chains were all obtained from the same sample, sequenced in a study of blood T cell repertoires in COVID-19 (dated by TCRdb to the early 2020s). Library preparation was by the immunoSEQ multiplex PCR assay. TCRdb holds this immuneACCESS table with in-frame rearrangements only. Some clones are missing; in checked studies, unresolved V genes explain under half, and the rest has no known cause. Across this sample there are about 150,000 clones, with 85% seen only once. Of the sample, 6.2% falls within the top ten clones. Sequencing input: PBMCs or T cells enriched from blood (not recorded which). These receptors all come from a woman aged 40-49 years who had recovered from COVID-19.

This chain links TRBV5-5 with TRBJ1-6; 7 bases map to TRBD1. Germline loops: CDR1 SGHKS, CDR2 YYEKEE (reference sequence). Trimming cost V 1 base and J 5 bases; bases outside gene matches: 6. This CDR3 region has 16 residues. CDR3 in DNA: TGTGCCAGCAGCTTGAGGGCCGGGACAGATAATTCACCCCTCCACTTT. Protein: CASSLRAGTDNSPLHF.

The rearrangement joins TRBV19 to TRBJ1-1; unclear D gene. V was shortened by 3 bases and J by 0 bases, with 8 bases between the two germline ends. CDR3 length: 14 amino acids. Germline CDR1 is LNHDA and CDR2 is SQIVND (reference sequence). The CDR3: CASSMTRMNTEAFF. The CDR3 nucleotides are TGTGCCAGTAGTATGACACGTATGAACACTGAAGCTTTCTTT.

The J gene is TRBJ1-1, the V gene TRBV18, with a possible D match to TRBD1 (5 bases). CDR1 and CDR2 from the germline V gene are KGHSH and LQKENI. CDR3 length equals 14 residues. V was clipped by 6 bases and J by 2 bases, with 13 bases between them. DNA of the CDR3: TGTGCCAGCTCCCCCCCCCAGGGAAACACTGAAGCTTTCTTT. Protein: CASSPPQGNTEAFF.

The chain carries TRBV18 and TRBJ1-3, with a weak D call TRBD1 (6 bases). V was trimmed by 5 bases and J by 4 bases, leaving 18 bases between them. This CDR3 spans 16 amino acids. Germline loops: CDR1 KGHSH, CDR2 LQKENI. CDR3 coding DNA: TGTGCCAGCTCATCCCAGGGGCCCGACCCGGGAAACACCATATATTTT. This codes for CASSSQGPDPGNTIYF.

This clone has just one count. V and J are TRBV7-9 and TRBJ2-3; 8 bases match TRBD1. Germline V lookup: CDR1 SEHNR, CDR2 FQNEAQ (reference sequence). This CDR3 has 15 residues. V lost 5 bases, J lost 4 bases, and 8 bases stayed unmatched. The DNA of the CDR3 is TGTGCCAGCAGCGGACAGGGCCAAGAAGCAGATACGCAGTATTTT. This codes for CASSGQGQEADTQYF.

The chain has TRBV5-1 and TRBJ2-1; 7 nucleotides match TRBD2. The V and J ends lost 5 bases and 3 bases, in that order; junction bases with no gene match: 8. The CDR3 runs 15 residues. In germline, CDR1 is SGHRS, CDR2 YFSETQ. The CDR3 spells CASRLTSEGYNEQFF. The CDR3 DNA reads TGCGCCAGCAGACTAACTAGCGAGGGCTACAATGAGCAGTTCTTC.

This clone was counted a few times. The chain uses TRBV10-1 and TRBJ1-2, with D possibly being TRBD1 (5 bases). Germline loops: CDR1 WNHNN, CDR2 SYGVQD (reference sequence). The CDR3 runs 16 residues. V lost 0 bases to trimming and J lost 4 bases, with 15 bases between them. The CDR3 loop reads CASSESDTTVAYGYTF. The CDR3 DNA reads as TGCGCCAGCAGTGAGTCGGACACGACCGTGGCCTATGGCTACACCTTC.

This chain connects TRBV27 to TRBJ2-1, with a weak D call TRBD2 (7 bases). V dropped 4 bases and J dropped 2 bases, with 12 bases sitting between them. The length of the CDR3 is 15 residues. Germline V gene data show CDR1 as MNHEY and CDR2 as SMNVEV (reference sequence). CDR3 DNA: TGTGCCAGCAGTTCAATAGGGGGGGCCTACAATGAGCAGTTCTTC. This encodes CASSSIGGAYNEQFF.

The CDR3 DNA is TGTGCCAGCAGCGCCCGGACAGGGTGGACCGGGGAGCTGTTTTTT. Its protein is CASSARTGWTGELFF. The V gene is TRBV9, the J gene TRBJ2-2, with 8 bases that match TRBD1. CDR3 length: 15 residues. Losses at the gene ends were 3 bases for V and 5 bases for J; bases not matched to a gene: 6. Looked up from germline, CDR1 is SGDLS and CDR2 is YYNGEE. Together with reference TRBV9 and TRBJ2-2, the CDR3 gives the full variable domain: DSGVTQTPKHLITATGQRVTLRCSPRSGDLSVYWYQQSLDQGLQFLIQYYNGEERAKGNILERFSAQQFPDLHSELNLSSLELGDSALYFCASSARTGWTGELFFGEGSRLTVL.

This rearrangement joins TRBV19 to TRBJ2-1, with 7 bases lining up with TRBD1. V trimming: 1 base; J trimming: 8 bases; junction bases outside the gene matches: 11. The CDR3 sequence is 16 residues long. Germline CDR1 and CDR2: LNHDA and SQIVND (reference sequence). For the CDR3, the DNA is TGTGCCAGTAGTATAGTGTACGGGACAGCCGCGGATGAGCAGTTCTTC. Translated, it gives CASSIVYGTAADEQFF. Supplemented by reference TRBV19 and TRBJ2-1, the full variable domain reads DGGITQSPKYLFRKEGQNVTLSCEQNLNHDAMYWYRQDPGQGLRLIYYSQIVNDFQKGDIAEGYSVSREKKESFPLTVTSAQKNPTAFYLCASSIVYGTAADEQFFGPGTRLTVL.

DNA for the CDR3: TGTGCCAGCAGCTTAGAACAGGGGGGATACAATGAGCAGTTCTTC. This encodes CASSLEQGGYNEQFF. This rearrangement joins TRBV13 to TRBJ2-1, with 8 bases lining up with TRBD1. This CDR3 contains 15 residues. V gave up 1 base and J gave up 4 bases; unmatched junction bases: 3. Looked up from germline, CDR1 is PRHDT and CDR2 is FYEKMQ (reference sequence).

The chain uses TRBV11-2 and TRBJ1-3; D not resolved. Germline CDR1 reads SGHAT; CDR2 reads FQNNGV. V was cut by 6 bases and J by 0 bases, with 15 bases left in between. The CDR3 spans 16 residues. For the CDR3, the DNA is TGTGCCAGCAGTGCGGATCTGGTTCCCTCTGGAAACACCATATATTTT. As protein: CASSADLVPSGNTIYF.

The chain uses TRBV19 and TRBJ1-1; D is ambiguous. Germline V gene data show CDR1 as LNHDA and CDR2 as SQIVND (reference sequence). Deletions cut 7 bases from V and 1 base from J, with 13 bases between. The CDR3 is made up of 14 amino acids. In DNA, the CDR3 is TGTGCCAGTATGCGACGGTCAGGGAACACTGAAGCTTTCTTT. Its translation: CASMRRSGNTEAFF.

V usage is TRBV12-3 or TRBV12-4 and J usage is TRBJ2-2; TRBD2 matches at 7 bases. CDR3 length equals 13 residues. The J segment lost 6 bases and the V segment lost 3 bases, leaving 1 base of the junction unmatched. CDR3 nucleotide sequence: TGTGCCAGCAGTTTGGGAGGGGCCGGGGAGCTGTTTTTT. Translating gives CASSLGGAGELFF.

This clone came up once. The CDR3 DNA is TGTGCCAGCAGCTCACCGGGACTAGGGAACACCGGGGAGCTGTTTTTT. This gives the protein CASSSPGLGNTGELFF. The chain carries TRBV5-6 and TRBJ2-2; 8 bases are shared with TRBD2. Germline V CDR1 and CDR2: SGHDT, YYEEEE. This CDR3 contains 16 residues. Trimming at V came to 3 bases and at J to 1 base, leaving 5 bases not matched to a gene.

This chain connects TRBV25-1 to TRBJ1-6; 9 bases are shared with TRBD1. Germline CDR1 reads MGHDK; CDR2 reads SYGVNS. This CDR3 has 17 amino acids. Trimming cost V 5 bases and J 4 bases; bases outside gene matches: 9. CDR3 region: CASSSRDRDIYNSPLHF. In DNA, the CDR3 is TGTGCCAGCAGTTCACGGGACAGGGATATATATAATTCACCCCTCCACTTT.

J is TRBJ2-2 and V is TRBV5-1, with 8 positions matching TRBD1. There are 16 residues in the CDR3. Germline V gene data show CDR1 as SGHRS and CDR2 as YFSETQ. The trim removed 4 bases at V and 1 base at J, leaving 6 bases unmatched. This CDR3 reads CASSASGGWNTGELFF. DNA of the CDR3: TGCGCCAGCAGCGCATCAGGGGGCTGGAACACCGGGGAGCTGTTTTTT.

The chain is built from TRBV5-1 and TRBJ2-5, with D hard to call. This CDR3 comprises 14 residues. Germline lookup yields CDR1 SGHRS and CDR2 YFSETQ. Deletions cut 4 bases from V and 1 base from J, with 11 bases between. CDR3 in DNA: TGCGCCAGCAGCCTGGACGGTTCCCAAGAGACCCAGTACTTC. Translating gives CASSLDGSQETQYF.